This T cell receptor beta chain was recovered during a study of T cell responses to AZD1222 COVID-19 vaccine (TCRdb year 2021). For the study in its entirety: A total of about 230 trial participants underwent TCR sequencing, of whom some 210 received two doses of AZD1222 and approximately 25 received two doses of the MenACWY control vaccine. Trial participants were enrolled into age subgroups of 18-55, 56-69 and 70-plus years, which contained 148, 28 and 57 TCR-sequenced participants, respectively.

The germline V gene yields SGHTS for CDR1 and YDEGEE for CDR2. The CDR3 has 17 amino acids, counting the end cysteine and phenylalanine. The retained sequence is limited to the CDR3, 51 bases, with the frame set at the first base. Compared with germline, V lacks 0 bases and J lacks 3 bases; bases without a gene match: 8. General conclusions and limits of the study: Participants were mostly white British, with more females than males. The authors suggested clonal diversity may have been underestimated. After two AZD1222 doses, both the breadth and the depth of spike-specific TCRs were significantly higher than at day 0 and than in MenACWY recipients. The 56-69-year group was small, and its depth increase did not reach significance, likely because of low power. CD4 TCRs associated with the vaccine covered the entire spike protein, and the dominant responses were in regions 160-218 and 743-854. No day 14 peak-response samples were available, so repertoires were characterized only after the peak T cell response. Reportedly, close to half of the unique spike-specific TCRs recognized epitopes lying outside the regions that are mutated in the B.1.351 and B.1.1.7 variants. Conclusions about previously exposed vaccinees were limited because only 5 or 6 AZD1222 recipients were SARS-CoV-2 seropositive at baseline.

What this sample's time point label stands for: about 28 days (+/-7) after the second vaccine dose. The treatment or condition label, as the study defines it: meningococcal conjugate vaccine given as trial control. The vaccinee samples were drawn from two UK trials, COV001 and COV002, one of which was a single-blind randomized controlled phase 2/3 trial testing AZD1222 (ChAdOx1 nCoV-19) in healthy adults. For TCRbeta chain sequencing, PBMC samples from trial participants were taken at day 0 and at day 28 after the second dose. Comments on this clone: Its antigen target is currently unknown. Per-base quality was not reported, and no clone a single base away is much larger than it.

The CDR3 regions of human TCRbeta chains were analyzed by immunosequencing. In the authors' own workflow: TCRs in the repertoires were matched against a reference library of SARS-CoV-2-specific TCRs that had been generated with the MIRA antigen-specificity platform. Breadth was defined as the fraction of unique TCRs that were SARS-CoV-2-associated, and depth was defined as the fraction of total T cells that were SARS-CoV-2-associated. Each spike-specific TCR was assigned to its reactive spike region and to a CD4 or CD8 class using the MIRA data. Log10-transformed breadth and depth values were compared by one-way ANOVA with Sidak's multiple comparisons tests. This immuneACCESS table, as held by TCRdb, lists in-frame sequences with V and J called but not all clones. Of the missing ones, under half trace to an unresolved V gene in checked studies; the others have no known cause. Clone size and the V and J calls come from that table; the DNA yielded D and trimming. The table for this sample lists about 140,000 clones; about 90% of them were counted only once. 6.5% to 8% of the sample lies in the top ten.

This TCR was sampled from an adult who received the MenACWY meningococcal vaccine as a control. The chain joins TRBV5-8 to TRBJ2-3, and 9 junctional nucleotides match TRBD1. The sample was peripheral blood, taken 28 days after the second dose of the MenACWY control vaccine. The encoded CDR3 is CASSLGGTGGRTDTQYF. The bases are TGTGCCAGCAGCTTGGGGGGAACAGGGGGCCGGACAGATACGCAGTATTTT.